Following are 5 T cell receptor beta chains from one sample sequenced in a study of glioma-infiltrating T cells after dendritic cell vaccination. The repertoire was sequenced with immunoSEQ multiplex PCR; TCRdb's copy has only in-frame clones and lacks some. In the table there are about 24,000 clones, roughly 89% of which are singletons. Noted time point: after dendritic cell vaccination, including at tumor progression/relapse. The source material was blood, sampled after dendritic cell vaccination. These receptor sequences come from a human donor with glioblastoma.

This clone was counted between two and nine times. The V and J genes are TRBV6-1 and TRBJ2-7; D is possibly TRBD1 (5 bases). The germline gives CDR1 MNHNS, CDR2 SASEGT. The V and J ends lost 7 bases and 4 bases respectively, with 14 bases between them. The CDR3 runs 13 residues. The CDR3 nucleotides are TGTGCCAGCACCCTAGGGGTAATATACGAGCAGTACTTC. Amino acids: CASTLGVIYEQYF.

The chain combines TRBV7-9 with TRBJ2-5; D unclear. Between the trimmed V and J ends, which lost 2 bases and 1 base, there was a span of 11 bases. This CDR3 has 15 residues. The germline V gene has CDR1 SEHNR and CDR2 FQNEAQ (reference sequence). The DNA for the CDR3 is TGTGCCAGCAGCTTACTCTCCGGCGGCCAAGAGACCCAGTACTTC. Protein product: CASSLLSGGQETQYF. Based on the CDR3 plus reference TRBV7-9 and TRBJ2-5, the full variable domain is DTGVSQNPRHKITKRGQNVTFRCDPISEHNRLYWYRQTLGQGPEFLTYFQNEAQLEKSRLLSDRFSAERPKGSFSTLEIQRTEQGDSAMYLCASSLLSGGQETQYFGPGTRLLVL.

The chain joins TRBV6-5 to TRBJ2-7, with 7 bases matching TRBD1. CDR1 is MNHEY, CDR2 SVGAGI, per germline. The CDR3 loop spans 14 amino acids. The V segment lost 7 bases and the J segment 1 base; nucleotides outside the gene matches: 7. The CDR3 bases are TGTGCCAGCAACATGGACAGGTCTTCCTACGAGCAGTACTTC. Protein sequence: CASNMDRSSYEQYF.

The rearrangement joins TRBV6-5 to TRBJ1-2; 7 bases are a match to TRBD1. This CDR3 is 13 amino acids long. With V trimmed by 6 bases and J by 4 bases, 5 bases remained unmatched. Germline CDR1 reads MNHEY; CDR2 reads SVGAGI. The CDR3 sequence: CASSQGQSYGYTF. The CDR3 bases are TGTGCCAGCAGCCAGGGACAGAGCTATGGCTACACCTTC.

The chain's CDR3 is CASTPTAGSSYNEQFF. The CDR3 coding sequence is TGTGCCAGCACTCCAACAGCGGGAAGCTCCTACAATGAGCAGTTCTTC. The chain is built from TRBV6-4 and TRBJ2-1; 7 bases fit TRBD2. This CDR3 comprises 16 residues. Looked up from germline, CDR1 is MRHNA and CDR2 is SNTAGT. The trim removed 7 bases at V and 0 bases at J, leaving 9 bases unmatched.